This T cell receptor beta chain was sequenced in a study of monozygotic twins with inflammatory bowel disease (dated by TCRdb to 2018 to 2020). With respect to the entire study: A total of roughly 28 monozygotic twin pairs were included in the full study, comprising nine German pairs (four IBD-concordant, five IBD-discordant) and 19 IBD-discordant Danish pairs. Within discordant pairs, disease-associated traits were sought mainly by comparing IBD patients with their genetically identical healthy co-twins. Each individual had, on average, about 151 000 unique TCRalpha sequences and 181 000 unique TCRbeta sequences available for analysis. Broad study findings and their caveats: Measured by the inverse Simpson index, TCRbeta repertoire diversity was lower in IBD patients than in their healthy co-twins. Repertoire similarity did not differ between concordant and discordant twins, possibly due to limited statistical power. The analysis was unable to tell different T cell subtypes apart. The results gave no support for a single strong signal or clonotype linked to IBD. Compared with healthy twins, IBD patients had fewer clonotypes in common with other individuals, a difference most pronounced in patients showing signs of disease activity. Because patients were on differing immunosuppressive treatments, the repertoires may have picked up extra background noise and inter-individual variability.

From each donor, a 2.5 ml peripheral blood sample was collected into PAXgene tubes and kept at -80 degrees C. Without any T cell sorting, total RNA was extracted from whole blood using the PAXgene blood miRNA kit on an automated QIAcube. Peripheral blood from monozygotic twin pairs concordant or discordant for inflammatory bowel disease was subjected to deep TCRalpha and TCRbeta repertoire profiling with unique molecular barcoding. For every twin pair, smoking habits were documented, and each individual was categorised as a current, former or never smoker. The library was built by means of 5' RACE. Each TCR library was prepared from 3,500 to 4,500 ng of total RNA. For each sample, cDNA was synthesized in eight separate reactions using SMARTScribe reverse transcriptase. During cDNA synthesis, template switching introduced unique molecular identifiers that contained a 6-nucleotide sample barcode. TCRalpha and TCRbeta cDNA was amplified by two nested PCRs of about 15 and 9 cycles, with bead purification after each PCR. Before amplification, cDNA was treated with uracil DNA-glycosylase and purified using the QIAquick PCR purification kit. In the second PCR, Illumina TruSeq-compatible adapters and sample-specific barcodes were added. TapeStation and Qubit were used to check library quality and concentration, and 5 to 5.5 ng of each library was pooled. The pooled libraries were sequenced with 2 x 100 bp reads and custom sequencing primers on an Illumina HiSeq2500 single-index Rapid Run. The original methods were these. MiGEC version 1.2.6 was used for UMI-based consensus assembly, which corrected PCR and sequencing errors. V(D)J alignment, clonotype assembly and CDR3 extraction were performed with MiXCR version 2.1.1. To normalise gene usage, clonotype sharing and MAIT/NKT TCR abundance, the analysis used the top 1000, 10 000 and 20 000 clonotypes per sample. After downsampling to 27 000 UMIs, diversity was calculated as the inverse Simpson index using the vegan R package. Paired Mann-Whitney U tests on discordant twin pairs were used, with Benjamini-Hochberg multiple-testing correction. Each CDR3 protein sequence appears as one entry after TCRdb reprocessed the reads, and no DNA is included. Clone size and V and J calls follow TCRdb, not the original study. Per the sample table, the count is approximately 160,000 distinct CDR3 sequences. Clones ranked in the top ten supply approximately 7% of the sample.

CDR1 MNHEY and CDR2 SVGAGI are derived from the germline V gene. Reading from cysteine to phenylalanine, the CDR3 counts 15 amino acids. A DNA sequence was not provided. Remarks on this clonotype: Its antigen remains unidentified.

This TCR was recovered from a human donor with ulcerative colitis or Crohn's disease, or a healthy co-twin of an affected twin (not recorded which). Sequences were obtained from blood. Recombination linked TRBV6-5 to TRBJ2-1; there is no DNA to check the TCRdb D call of TRBD1. The CDR3 region has the sequence CASSYGQGSYNEQFF.